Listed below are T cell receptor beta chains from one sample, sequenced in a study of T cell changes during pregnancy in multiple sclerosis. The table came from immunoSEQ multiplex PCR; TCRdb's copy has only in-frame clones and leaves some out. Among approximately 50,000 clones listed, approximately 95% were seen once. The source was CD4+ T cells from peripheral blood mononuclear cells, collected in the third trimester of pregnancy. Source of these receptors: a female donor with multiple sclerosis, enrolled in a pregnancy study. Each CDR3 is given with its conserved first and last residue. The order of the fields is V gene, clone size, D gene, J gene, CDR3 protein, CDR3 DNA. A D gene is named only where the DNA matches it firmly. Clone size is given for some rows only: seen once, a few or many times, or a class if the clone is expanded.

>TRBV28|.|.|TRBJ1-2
CASSLDGGGMVGYTF
TGTGCCAGCAGTCTCGACGGGGGGGGAATGGTTGGCTACACCTTC
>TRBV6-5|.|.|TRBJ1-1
CASSPIGGNTEAFF
TGTGCCAGCAGCCCCATAGGAGGGAACACTGAAGCTTTCTTT
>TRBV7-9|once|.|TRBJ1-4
CASRSWQGTNEKLFF
TGTGCCAGCAGATCGTGGCAGGGTACTAATGAAAAACTGTTTTTT
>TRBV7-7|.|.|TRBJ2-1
CASSLRQATYNEQFF
TGTGCTAGCAGCTTAAGACAGGCCACCTACAATGAGCAGTTCTTC
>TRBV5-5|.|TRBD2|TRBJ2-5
CASSRWGGEQETQYF
TGTGCCAGCAGCCGCTGGGGGGGGGAACAAGAGACCCAGTACTTC
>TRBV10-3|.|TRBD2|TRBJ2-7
CAIGGASGGIYEQYF
TGTGCCATCGGTGGAGCTAGCGGGGGGATCTACGAGCAGTACTTC
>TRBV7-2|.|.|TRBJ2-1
CASSLGRGDEQFF
TGTGCCAGCAGCTTAGGCAGGGGTGATGAGCAGTTCTTC
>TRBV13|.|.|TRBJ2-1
CASSPGVYEQFF
TGTGCCAGCAGCCCAGGCGTGTATGAGCAGTTCTTC
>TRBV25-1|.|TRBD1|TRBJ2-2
CASSSRTGNTGELFF
TGTGCCAGCAGTTCCCGGACAGGGAATACCGGGGAGCTGTTTTTT
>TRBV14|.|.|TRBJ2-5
CASSLRGVYQETQYF
TGTGCCAGCAGCCTGCGCGGAGTGTACCAAGAGACCCAGTACTTC
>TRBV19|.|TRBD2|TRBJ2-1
CASSSGLAGVGEQFF
TGTGCCAGTAGCTCGGGACTAGCGGGGGTTGGTGAGCAGTTCTTC
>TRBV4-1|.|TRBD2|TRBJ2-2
CASSQESGGVGTGELFF
TGCGCCAGCAGCCAAGAGAGCGGGGGGGTCGGCACCGGGGAGCTGTTTTTT
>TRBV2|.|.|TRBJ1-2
CASSDLGFQNHGYTF
TGTGCCAGCAGTGATCTTGGCTTCCAGAACCATGGCTACACCTTC
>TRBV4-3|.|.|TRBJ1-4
CASSQGSRGTSNEKLFF
TGCGCCAGCAGCCAAGGCTCCAGGGGTACGTCTAATGAAAAACTGTTTTTT
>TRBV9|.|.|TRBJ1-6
CASSPTSRHYNSPLHF
TGTGCCAGCAGCCCTACGAGCCGCCACTATAATTCACCCCTCCACTTT
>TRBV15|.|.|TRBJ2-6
CATSSEKTASGANVLTF
TGTGCCACCAGCAGCGAGAAAACAGCCTCTGGGGCCAACGTCCTGACTTTC
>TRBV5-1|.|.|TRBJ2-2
CASSPRGADAGELFF
TGCGCCAGCAGCCCCCGGGGGGCGGACGCCGGGGAGCTGTTTTTT
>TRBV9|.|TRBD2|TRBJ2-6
CASSGSGGPLRANVLTF
TGTGCCAGCAGCGGTAGCGGGGGCCCCTTAAGGGCCAACGTCCTGACTTTC
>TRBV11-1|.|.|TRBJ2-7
CASSPKTTYEQYF
TGTGCCAGCAGCCCCAAGACTACCTACGAGCAGTACTTC
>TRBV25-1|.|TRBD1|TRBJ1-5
CASKQGNQPQHF
TGTGCCAGCAAACAGGGGAATCAGCCCCAGCATTTT
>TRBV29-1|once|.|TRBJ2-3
CSARNRSSSTDTQYF
TGCAGCGCCCGAAACAGGAGCTCTAGCACAGATACGCAGTATTTT
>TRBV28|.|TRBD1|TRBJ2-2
CASSSGTGRAGELFF
TGTGCCAGCAGTTCGGGGACAGGGAGGGCCGGGGAGCTGTTTTTT
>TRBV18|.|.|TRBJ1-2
CASSTQANYGYTF
TGTGCCAGCTCAACTCAGGCTAACTATGGCTACACCTTC
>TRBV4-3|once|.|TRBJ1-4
CASSAGVPRANEKLFF
TGCGCCAGCAGCGCAGGGGTGCCGCGAGCGAATGAAAAACTGTTTTTT
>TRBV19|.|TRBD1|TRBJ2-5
CASSTGTGGGETQYF
TGTGCCAGTAGTACCGGGACAGGGGGCGGGGAGACCCAGTACTTC
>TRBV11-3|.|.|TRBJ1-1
CASSFPGAEAFF
TGTGCCAGCAGCTTCCCAGGCGCTGAAGCTTTCTTT
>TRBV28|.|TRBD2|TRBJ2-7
CATIRPGTSGGVFYF
TGTGCCACCATAAGACCCGGGACTAGCGGGGGGGTATTTTACTTC
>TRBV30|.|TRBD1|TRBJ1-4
CAWSSGQGETNEKLFF
TGTGCCTGGAGCTCCGGACAGGGAGAGACTAATGAAAAACTGTTTTTT
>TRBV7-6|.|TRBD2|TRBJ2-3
CASSPPPAGGPADTQYF
TGTGCCAGCAGCCCCCCTCCAGCGGGAGGGCCTGCAGATACGCAGTATTTT
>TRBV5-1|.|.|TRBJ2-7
CASRLDIYEQYF
TGCGCCAGCAGATTGGACATTTACGAGCAGTACTTC
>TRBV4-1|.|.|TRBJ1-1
CASSSVGGGSTEAFF
TGCGCCAGCAGTAGCGTAGGCGGGGGATCAACTGAAGCTTTCTTT
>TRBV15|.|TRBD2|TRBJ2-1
CATSRGRGTSVDNEQFF
TGTGCCACCAGCAGAGGGAGGGGGACTAGCGTAGACAATGAGCAGTTCTTC
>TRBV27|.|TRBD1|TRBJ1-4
CASSRTGEWSEKLFF
TGTGCCAGCAGTCGGACAGGGGAATGGAGTGAAAAACTGTTTTTT
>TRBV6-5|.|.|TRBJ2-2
CASSYSLSRATGELFF
TGTGCCAGCAGTTACTCTTTATCCCGAGCCACCGGGGAGCTGTTTTTT
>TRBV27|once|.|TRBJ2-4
CASSSPPPRRGIQYF
TGTGCCAGCAGTTCCCCTCCCCCGAGGCGAGGCATTCAGTACTTC
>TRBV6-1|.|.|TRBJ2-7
CASSELRGFYEQYF
TGTGCCAGCAGTGAACTTCGGGGTTTCTACGAGCAGTACTTC
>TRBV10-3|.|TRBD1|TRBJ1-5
CAISAGVTGTGYQPQHF
TGTGCCATCAGTGCCGGCGTTACCGGGACAGGGTATCAGCCCCAGCATTTT
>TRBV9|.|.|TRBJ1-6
CASSASGFASPLHF
TGTGCCAGCAGCGCATCAGGGTTCGCTTCACCCCTCCACTTT
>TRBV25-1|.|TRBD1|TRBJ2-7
CASSVQGAHEQYF
TGTGCCAGCAGTGTTCAGGGGGCCCACGAGCAGTACTTC
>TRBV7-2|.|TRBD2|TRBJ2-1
CASSFRTSASSYNEQFF
TGTGCCAGCAGCTTTAGGACTAGCGCTAGCTCCTACAATGAGCAGTTCTTC
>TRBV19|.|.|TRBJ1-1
CASSDGTQGSTEAFF
TGTGCCAGTAGTGACGGCACACAGGGTAGCACTGAAGCTTTCTTT
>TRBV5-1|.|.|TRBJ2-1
CASSTGQTGSYNEQFF
TGCGCCAGCAGCACAGGACAGACGGGCTCCTACAATGAGCAGTTCTTC
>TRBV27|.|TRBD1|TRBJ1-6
CASSQQGAIGSPLHF
TGTGCCAGCAGCCAACAGGGGGCGATAGGATCACCCCTCCACTTT
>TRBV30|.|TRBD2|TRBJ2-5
CAWRDLSLAGAKETQYF
TGTGCCTGGAGGGACCTTTCGTTAGCGGGGGCCAAAGAGACCCAGTACTTC
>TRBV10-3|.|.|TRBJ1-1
CAISVPGEGRVRNTEAFF
TGTGCCATCAGTGTGCCAGGGGAGGGGAGGGTGAGGAACACTGAAGCTTTCTTT
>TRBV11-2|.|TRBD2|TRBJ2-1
CASSTVAGGLGEQFF
TGTGCCAGCAGCACCGTAGCGGGGGGTTTAGGTGAGCAGTTCTTC
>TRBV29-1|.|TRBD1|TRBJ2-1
CSAETGGKDNEQFF
TGCAGCGCCGAAACAGGGGGGAAAGACAATGAGCAGTTCTTC
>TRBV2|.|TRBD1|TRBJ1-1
CASSEVTGITEAFF
TGTGCCAGCAGTGAAGTGACAGGGATTACTGAAGCTTTCTTT
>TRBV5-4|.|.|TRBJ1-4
CASSVGGGGAGKLFF
TGTGCCAGCAGCGTTGGAGGGGGGGGCGCGGGGAAACTGTTTTTT
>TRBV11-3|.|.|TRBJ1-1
CASSLSGTSGTEAFF
TGTGCCAGCAGCCTCTCCGGGACAAGTGGCACTGAAGCTTTCTTT
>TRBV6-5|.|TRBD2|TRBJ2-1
CASSYSWLAGGVEQFF
TGTGCCAGCAGTTACTCGTGGCTAGCGGGAGGAGTTGAGCAGTTCTTC